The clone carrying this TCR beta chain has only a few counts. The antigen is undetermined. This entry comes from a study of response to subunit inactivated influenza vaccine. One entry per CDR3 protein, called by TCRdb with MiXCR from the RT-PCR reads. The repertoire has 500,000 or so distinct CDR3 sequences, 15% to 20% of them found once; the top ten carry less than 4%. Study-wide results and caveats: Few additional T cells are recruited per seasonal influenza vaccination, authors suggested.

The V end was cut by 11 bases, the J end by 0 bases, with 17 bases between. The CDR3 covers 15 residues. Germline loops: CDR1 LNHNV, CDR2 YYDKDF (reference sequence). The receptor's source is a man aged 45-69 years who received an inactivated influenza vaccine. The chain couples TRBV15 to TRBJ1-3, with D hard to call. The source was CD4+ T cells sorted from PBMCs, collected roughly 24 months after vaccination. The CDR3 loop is CASKIDKSSGNTIYF. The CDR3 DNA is TGTGCCTCTAAAATTGACAAGAGCTCTGGAAACACCATATATTTT.